This entry concerns a single T cell receptor (beta chain). No cognate antigen has been identified for it. Base qualities are missing; no much larger clone stands one base away. At diagnosis, tumor, uninvolved tumor-adjacent lung and peripheral blood were collected and then preserved as a mix of FFPE and fresh-frozen material. For TCR repertoire profiling, the blood samples were analyzed as peripheral blood mononuclear cells. TCR beta CDR3 regions were sequenced from DNA using the immunoSEQ Assay. Per the original workflow: T cell density was computed as TCR beta template counts normalized to usable DNA estimated by amplifying housekeeping genes. The preseqR package was used to estimate richness by extrapolating to 400,000 templates for PBMC samples and to 120,000 templates for tissue samples. Clonality was taken to be one minus Pielou's evenness. Tissue-enriched TCRs were identified by differential abundance testing using productive amino-acid clonotypes, minimum total count 5 and alpha 0.1. The Jaccard Index and the Morisita Overlap Index were used to measure repertoire overlap between compartments. TCR beta CDR3s were clustered by GLIPH together with public tetramer-defined viral CDR3s, and at least three viral sequences plus V-gene enrichment were required for viral motifs. The table comes from immuneACCESS by way of TCRdb, which keeps in-frame sequences with V and J called. Part of the clones is missing from these tables; in studies checked, under half for an unresolved V gene and the rest for unknown reasons. D and trimming come from the DNA, and the V and J calls and clone size come from that table. This sample comprises about 11,000 clones, 85% to 95% of them detected only once. The top ten constitute approximately 13% of the sample.

The data stem from a study of T cells in localized non-small cell lung cancer (dated by TCRdb to 2018 to 2020). Regarding the study in general: Comparing tumors with uninvolved tumor-adjacent lungs, the study looked at the T cell repertoires of hundreds of patients with early-stage NSCLC. The cohort was made up of 200 to 250 treatment-naive NSCLC patients whose localized lung tumors had been resected. The mean age of the NSCLC patients was 60 to 85 years, with 130 or so men and around 100 women. General conclusions and limits of the study: A median of roughly 58 of the top 100 tumor clones were detected in paired uninvolved adjacent lung, and 28 of these tumor clones were also found among the top 100 clones of the paired uninvolved adjacent lung. Because the study design was exploratory, TCR variables were selected using unadjusted p-values without false-discovery rate correction. Because multi-region tumor sequencing was not done, intratumor heterogeneity could not be ruled out. The highest T cell clonality was observed in uninvolved tumor-adjacent lung, where clonality exceeded that of tumor, suggesting that antigenic responses were more focused in uninvolved tumor-adjacent lung. Higher blood T cell density associated with longer overall survival, while higher adjacent-lung clonality associated with shorter survival.

The TCR was taken from a male donor aged 60 or older with stage III lung adenocarcinoma. The source material was peripheral blood, sampled before any cancer treatment.

For the CDR3, the sequence is CASSLKAPGSYEQYF. The DNA is as follows: TGTGCCAGCAGTTTGAAAGCTCCTGGCTCCTACGAGCAGTACTTC. This receptor chain uses TRBV27 and TRBJ2-7, with the identity of the D gene unclear. The CDR3 spans 15 residues, from the cysteine through the phenylalanine. Here the CDR3 DNA is all that survives: 45 bases in frame from base 1. A distance of 12 bases separates the germline ends of V and J, which lose 3 bases and 0 bases respectively. Sequences MNHEY (CDR1) and SMNVEV (CDR2) are obtained from the germline V gene (reference sequence).